What follows describes a single T cell receptor beta chain. Antigen: not known. These data come from a study of T cell responses to AZD1222 COVID-19 vaccine. Method: immunoSEQ multiplex PCR; TCRdb's copy keeps in-frame clones and lacks some. The sample contains about 56,000 clones, roughly 85% of which appear only once. The study's findings and limits: Vaccine-associated CD4 TCRs spanned spike, dominant at 160-218 and 743-854. In a largely white British group with more females than males, clonal diversity was possibly underestimated.

Germline V gives CDR1 MNHEY, CDR2 SVGAGI. The ends were cut back, 7 bases at V and 1 base at J, with 10 bases in the middle. The CDR3 length is 13 residues. The clonotype comes from an adult in good health. The gene calls are TRBV6-5 and TRBJ1-1; D remains unclear. This specimen consisted of peripheral blood, obtained on day 0 of AZD1222 vaccination. In nucleotides, the CDR3 is TGTGCCAGCACCTATGGTGCGAACACTGAAGCTTTCTTT. Translated, it gives CASTYGANTEAFF.